Below, 6 T cell receptor beta chains from the same sample are listed, as sequenced in a study of T cells in Graves' hyperthyroidism and ophthalmopathy. TCR beta CDR3 regions were amplified from RNA. Primed by the HTBI set, a first-round RT-PCR was run on the TCR CDR3. From the multiplex PCR reads, TCRdb called clonotypes with MiXCR, one entry per CDR3 protein. Of about half a million distinct CDR3 sequences listed, roughly 20% were seen once; the top ten hold 26%. Sample: blood. These receptors came from a man younger than 30 with Graves' hyperthyroidism.

The V gene is TRBV20-1, the J gene TRBJ1-1, with no clear D. Germline V gives CDR1 DFQATT, CDR2 SNEGSKA (reference sequence). Between the trimmed V and J ends, which lost 3 bases and 1 base, there was a span of 6 bases. The CDR3 runs to 12 residues. Here the CDR3 reads CSASRGNTEAFF. CDR3 bases: TGCAGTGCTAGTCGGGGGAACACTGAAGCTTTCTTT.

This clonotype was observed at least ten times. The chain recombines TRBV2 with TRBJ1-1; 7 bases line up with TRBD1. This CDR3 has 15 amino acids. Germline CDR1 and CDR2: SNHLY and FYNNEI. With V trimmed by 3 bases and J by 4 bases, 8 bases remained unmatched. Here the CDR3 DNA reads TGTGCCAGCAGTGACCACGACAGGGAGGGCACTGAAGCTTTCTTT. It yields the protein CASSDHDREGTEAFF.

Regarding this clonotype: A read error may account for a junction end that differs from germline. The chain uses TRBV6-5 and TRBJ1-5, with TRBD1 identical over 9 bases. The CDR3 consists of 15 residues. The germline gives CDR1 MNHEY, CDR2 SVGAGI. CDR3 bases: TGTGCCAGCACTTACGGCGGGACAGGGAATCAGCCCCAGCATTTT. It yields the protein CASTYGGTGNQPQHF.

On this clonotype itself: This may come from a read error, since a much larger clone is one base off. The chain has TRBV20-1 and TRBJ1-5; 8 bases line up with TRBD1. The CDR3 runs to 15 residues. Germline values: CDR1 DFQATT, CDR2 SNEGSKA (reference sequence). CDR3 amino acids: CSARKDRVVRQPQRF. In DNA, the CDR3 is TGCAGTGCTAGGAAGGACAGGGTGGTACGGCAGCCCCAGCGTTTT.

In this sample, this clonotype turned up a few times. The chain uses TRBV11-2 and TRBJ2-7; a possible D gene is TRBD1 (7 bases). V lost 3 bases, J lost 6 bases, and 18 bases lay in between. Germline V gene sequence: CDR1 SGHAT, CDR2 FQNNGV. There are 15 residues in the CDR3. CDR3 in amino acids: CASSLGEVPGGEQYF. The CDR3 DNA follows: TGTGCCAGCAGCTTGGGGGAGGTTCCAGGGGGCGAGCAGTACTTC.

This clonotype has a count of ten or more. The genes are TRBV30 and TRBJ1-1; weak D call: TRBD1 (6 bases). Between the trimmed V and J ends, which lost 0 bases and 5 bases, there was a span of 13 bases. The CDR3 length is 14 residues. Germline values: CDR1 GTSNPN, CDR2 SVGIG (reference sequence). The chain's CDR3 is CAWSVKGGGTEAFF. CDR3 coding DNA: TGTGCCTGGAGTGTAAAGGGGGGCGGTACTGAAGCTTTCTTT.